Given below is one TCR beta chain in context. This sample is part of a study of blood T cell repertoires in COVID-19. Study background: Specimens from acute and convalescent COVID-19 originated in the United States, Italy and Spain. PBMCs, B-cell-depleted T cells, or T cells provided the cDNA or gDNA that made up the material.

Original handling: Amplifying reference gene primers gave estimates of nucleated cell counts. Sequencing used immunoSEQ multiplex PCR; TCRdb keeps in-frame clones, though not all of them. Clonal size and the V and J genes are those of that table, whereas D and trimming came from the DNA. The data contain about 180,000 clones, roughly 81% of them seen just once; the ten biggest clones take up 12%. Germline V gene lookup returns CDR1 MNHNY and CDR2 SVGAGI (reference sequence). The junction had 13 bases not matched to a gene; V was cut back by 5 bases and J by 10 bases. The CDR3 length is 17 residues. Sample: peripheral blood. The receptor was isolated from a woman over 75 with COVID-19, enrolled during active disease. The chain employs TRBV6-6 and TRBJ1-6; 11 bases align to TRBD1. The DNA of the CDR3 is TGTGCCAGCAGTCGCCATGGGACAGGGGGTACTGGGTCACCCCTCCACTTT. It encodes CASSRHGTGGTGSPLHF.